This TCR beta chain was captured by sequencing in a study of human T cells and chemical hapten exposure. Whole-study results and caveats: Since the donors had alopecia, their immune response may not be the same as that of healthy people.

This clonotype was found a few times. Its cognate antigen is unknown. Under the authors' procedure: Across samples, TCR counts had a median of about 88,000 and ranged from roughly 23,224 to 690,600. Each CDR3 protein is one row after TCRdb ran MiXCR on the RACE reads. The V and J calls were not made by the authors but by TCRdb's processing. The table shows about 340,000 distinct CDR3 sequences, with under 8% occurring only once. Time point reported: patch test 1, 2 weeks after DPC sensitization. Treatment given: therapeutic diphenylcyclopropenone sensitization with weekly scalp DPC. Before extraction, the whole blood was not fractionated, and total RNA was taken from it. This CDR3 is built from 15 residues. The germline gives CDR1 SGHTA, CDR2 FQGNSA. J lost 2 bases, V lost 4 bases, and 4 bases had no gene match.

The source material was whole blood, sampled in connection with sensitization to the hapten diphenylcyclopropenone (DPC). V gene TRBV7-2 combines with J gene TRBJ2-5, with 10 bases lining up with TRBD2. This sequence originates from a woman under 30 with alopecia areata. Some clones in this sample may be carry-over from other donors' samples. In DNA, the CDR3 is TGTGCCAGCAGCTGGGGACTAGCGAGGCAAGAGACCCAGTACTTC. Its protein product is CASSWGLARQETQYF. Full variable domain (remainder filled in from reference TRBV7-2 and TRBJ2-5): GAGVSQSPSNKVTEKGKDVELRCDPISGHTALYWYRQSLGQGLEFLIYFQGNSAPDKSGLPSDRFSAERTGGSVSTLTIQRTQQEDSAVYLCASSWGLARQETQYFGPGTRLLVL.